These 26 T cell receptor beta chains came from one sample sequenced in a study of CD8+ T cells in alopecia areata. Treatment in this sample: oral pan-JAK inhibitor, 5-10 mg twice daily. It was cDNA, reverse transcribed from extracted RNA, that served as the sequencing template. Repertoires were generated with immunoSEQ multiplex PCR, while TCRdb's copy carries only in-frame clones and drops some. The profile shows 95,000 to 100,000 clones, roughly 56% of them singletons. The specimen comprised CD8+ T cells sorted from blood, sampled at approximately week 56, from a patient treated with tofacitinib. The receptors were gathered from a human donor with alopecia areata.

The V call is TRBV2, the J call TRBJ1-5; 12 bases agree with TRBD1. J was trimmed by 6 bases and V by 6 bases; bases with no gene match: 6. The CDR3 is 15 residues long. CDR1 is SNHLY and CDR2 is FYNNEI in the germline V gene. CDR3 coding DNA: TGTGCCAGCAGGGAGGGACAGGGGGCCCGTCAGCCCCAGCATTTT. This codes for CASREGQGARQPQHF.

The V call is TRBV4-1, the J call TRBJ2-2, with no clear D. CDR1 and CDR2 (germline): MGHRA, YSYEKL. The CDR3 spans 13 residues. V was cut by 2 bases and J by 6 bases, with 7 bases left in between. CDR3 sequence: CASSQHGAGELFF. CDR3 nucleotides: TGCGCCAGCAGCCAACATGGAGCCGGGGAGCTGTTTTTT.

V is TRBV30 and J is TRBJ2-7, with TRBD2 matching 7 bases. This CDR3 has 15 amino acids. The germline V gene has CDR1 GTSNPN and CDR2 SVGIG (reference sequence). The V gene end was trimmed by 3 bases and the J gene end by 3 bases; junction bases not matched to a gene: 11. CDR3 nucleotides: TGTGCCTGGAGCGATCTGACTAGCCGGGGCTACGAGCAGTACTTC. Translating gives CAWSDLTSRGYEQYF.

This clone was seen only a few times. The chain couples TRBV6-5 to TRBJ1-1; perhaps TRBD1 as D (6 bases). The CDR3 runs to 14 residues. CDR1 is MNHEY, CDR2 SVGAGI, per germline. V shed 8 bases and J shed 0 bases, with 13 bases lying between them. The CDR3 DNA reads TGTGCCAGCTTGGGGGGGACACTGAACACTGAAGCTTTCTTT. The encoded protein is CASLGGTLNTEAFF.

The genes are TRBV20-1 and TRBJ2-2, with D unresolved. From germline, CDR1 is DFQATT and CDR2 SNEGSKA (reference sequence). The CDR3 spans 11 residues. CDR3 sequence (DNA): TGCGGTTCGATCACCACCGGGGAGCTGTTTTTT. Its translation: CGSITTGELFF.

This chain connects TRBV27 to TRBJ1-1; a possible D gene is TRBD1 (5 bases). Germline lookup yields CDR1 MNHEY and CDR2 SMNVEV (reference sequence). Between the trimmed V and J ends, which lost 0 bases and 4 bases, there was a span of 9 bases. This CDR3 spans 14 amino acids. The CDR3 here is CASSLSPGLTEAFF. Here the CDR3 DNA reads TGTGCCAGCAGTTTATCGCCAGGGCTCACTGAAGCTTTCTTT.

The chain is built from TRBV5-6 and TRBJ2-3; 12 bases align to TRBD2. CDR1 and CDR2 from the germline V gene are SGHDT and YYEEEE. V shed 3 bases and J 7 bases; nucleotides not matched to a gene: 12. The CDR3 is 17 residues long. This CDR3 is CASSSSPSGGAPNTQYF. The CDR3 DNA sequence: TGTGCCAGCAGCTCCTCTCCTAGCGGGGGGGCTCCAAATACGCAGTATTTT.

This chain connects TRBV30 to TRBJ1-4; maybe TRBD1 (6 bases). Germline V gene sequence: CDR1 GTSNPN, CDR2 SVGIG (reference sequence). The ends were cut back, 1 base at V and 6 bases at J, with 12 bases in the middle. The CDR3 loop spans 14 amino acids. The CDR3 protein is CAWSDHRGDEKLFF. DNA of the CDR3: TGTGCCTGGAGTGATCATAGGGGGGATGAAAAACTGTTTTTT.

This rearrangement joins TRBV2 to TRBJ2-5; unclear D gene. The CDR3 covers 11 residues. CDR1 SNHLY and CDR2 FYNNEI come from the germline V gene. Trimming removed 9 bases at V and 7 bases at J, with 12 bases between. The CDR3 loop reads CARKRSATQYF. CDR3 DNA sequence: TGTGCCAGAAAAAGGAGCGCGACCCAGTACTTC.

The V call is TRBV27, the J call TRBJ2-5; D is undetermined. Trimming pared 8 bases from V and 5 bases from J, leaving 15 bases between. The CDR3 runs 13 residues. From germline, CDR1 is MNHEY and CDR2 SMNVEV (reference sequence). The CDR3 protein is CASAFRGRETQYF. As DNA, the CDR3 is TGTGCCAGCGCCTTCCGTGGTCGTGAGACCCAGTACTTC.

The V call is TRBV10-2, the J call TRBJ2-7; no definite D call. Germline-derived CDR1 and CDR2 are WSHSY and SAAADI. V was shortened by 0 bases and J by 0 bases, with 3 bases between the two germline ends. This CDR3 has 13 amino acids. CDR3 bases: TGCGCCAGCAGTGAGTCTTTCTCCTACGAGCAGTACTTC. It encodes CASSESFSYEQYF.

The chain joins TRBV29-1 to TRBJ2-3; a weak D match, TRBD1 (8 bases). The length of the CDR3 is 19 residues. Germline V CDR1 and CDR2: SQVTM, ANQGSEA. V was clipped by 7 bases and J by 3 bases, with 32 bases between them. The CDR3 coding sequence is TGCAGCGCCGACGGTTGGAGACAGGGGAATCGGGGGGTTACAGATACGCAGTATTTT. This sequence encodes CSADGWRQGNRGVTDTQYF.

This clone turned up a few times. This chain uses TRBV25-1 with TRBJ2-7, with 7 bases that match TRBD2. Germline CDR1 is MGHDK and CDR2 is SYGVNS. The CDR3 has 14 residues. The trim removed 4 bases at V and 2 bases at J, leaving 5 bases unmatched. In DNA form, the CDR3 reads TGTGCCAGCAGTGGGGAGGGGAGAACCTACGAGCAGTACTTC. Translation: CASSGEGRTYEQYF.

V is TRBV25-1 and J is TRBJ2-2; no clear D gene. Germline-derived CDR1 and CDR2 are MGHDK and SYGVNS. Trimming cost V 6 bases and J 1 base, with 6 bases left between them. There are 13 residues in the CDR3. The CDR3 sequence: CASRIRNTGELFF. The CDR3 region has the DNA TGTGCCAGCAGGATCCGGAACACCGGGGAGCTGTTTTTT.

V is TRBV5-8 and J is TRBJ2-3; 10 nucleotides agree with TRBD1. V gave up 3 bases and J gave up 0 bases; unmatched junction bases: 1. CDR1 and CDR2 from the germline V gene are SGHTS and YDEGEE. This CDR3 is 15 amino acids long. The CDR3 loop reads CASSWGQGSTDTQYF. In nucleotides, the CDR3 is TGTGCCAGCAGCTGGGGACAGGGGAGCACAGATACGCAGTATTTT.

The genes are TRBV14 and TRBJ1-6; D perhaps matches TRBD1 (6 bases). Germline V gene data show CDR1 as SGHDN and CDR2 as FVKESK. V was trimmed by 4 bases and J by 7 bases, leaving 14 bases between them. The CDR3 is 15 residues long. This chain's CDR3 is CASSPPEGENSPLHF. Here the CDR3 DNA reads TGTGCCAGCAGCCCTCCGGAGGGGGAAAATTCACCCCTCCACTTT. The whole variable domain, remainder taken from reference TRBV14 and TRBJ1-6, is EAGVTQFPSHSVIEKGQTVTLRCDPISGHDNLYWYRRVMGKEIKFLLHFVKESKQDESGMPNNRFLAERTGGTYSTLKVQPAELEDSGVYFCASSPPEGENSPLHFGNGTRLTVT.

This chain connects TRBV7-9 to TRBJ1-2; 7 nucleotides line up with TRBD1. Germline trimming cut 4 bases from V and 7 bases from J; bases unmatched to any gene: 9. CDR3 length: 14 residues. CDR1 and CDR2 from the germline V gene are SEHNR and FQNEAQ (reference sequence). The CDR3 reads CASSCTGDWCGYTF. Written as DNA, the CDR3 is TGTGCCAGCAGCTGCACAGGGGACTGGTGTGGCTACACCTTC.

As to this clone: One end of the junction is discordant with germline, which a read error may explain. The chain has TRBV14 and TRBJ1-2; D gene unclear. Germline CDR1 is SGHDN and CDR2 is FVKESK. The CDR3 runs to 11 residues. CDR3 loop: CASSPPPVRDF. Here the CDR3 DNA reads TGTGCCAGCTCCCCCCCACCGGTCCGCGACTTC.

This chain uses TRBV6-5 with TRBJ2-5; D gene unclear. Germline V gene lookup returns CDR1 MNHEY and CDR2 SVGAGI. The V end lost 8 bases, the J end lost 2 bases, and 9 bases lay between the germline ends. CDR3 length: 12 amino acids. The CDR3 DNA follows: TGTGCCAGCGGGGATCGACAAGAGACCCAGTACTTC. Translation gives CASGDRQETQYF.

The chain uses TRBV23-1 and TRBJ1-6; D not resolved. TRBV23-1 is placed among ORFs of uncertain function. This CDR3 is built from 15 residues. Trimming cost V 0 bases and J 9 bases, with 12 bases left between them. The CDR3 loop reads CASSQSPLQTSPLHF. Written as DNA, the CDR3 is TGCGCCAGCAGTCAATCGCCACTTCAAACTTCACCCCTCCACTTT.

The rearrangement links TRBV2 to TRBJ1-2; D perhaps matches TRBD1 (6 bases). The CDR3 loop spans 12 amino acids. Trimming removed 6 bases at V and 8 bases at J, with 13 bases between. Germline values: CDR1 SNHLY, CDR2 FYNNEI. The CDR3 nucleotides read TGTGCCAGCAGGGGGACAAGGCAAGGCTACACCTTC. This codes for CASRGTRQGYTF.

V and J are TRBV29-1 and TRBJ1-2; no clear D gene. CDR3 length equals 10 residues. Germline CDR1 SQVTM, CDR2 ANQGSEA. The ends were cut back, 3 bases at V and 5 bases at J, with 4 bases in the middle. The CDR3 region has the DNA TGCAGCGTTGAGCGTTATGGCTACACCTTC. This sequence encodes CSVERYGYTF.

This chain links TRBV5-1 with TRBJ2-3; D remains unclear. The V gene's germline CDR1 is SGHRS and CDR2 YFSETQ. V lost 3 bases to trimming and J lost 6 bases, with 23 bases between them. The length of the CDR3 is 17 residues. The CDR3 is CASSSEFGRGSSDTQYF. The CDR3 DNA is TGCGCCAGCAGCTCTGAATTCGGGCGAGGATCGTCCGATACGCAGTATTTT.

The rearrangement links TRBV6-5 to TRBJ2-7; D might be TRBD2 (6 bases). Trimming cost V 7 bases and J 6 bases, with 19 bases left between them. CDR3 length: 14 amino acids. CDR1 and CDR2 (germline): MNHEY, SVGAGI. The CDR3 loop is CASTKTPMGGEQYF. The CDR3 DNA sequence: TGTGCCAGCACCAAAACCCCGATGGGGGGCGAGCAGTACTTC.

This clone appeared once. The J gene is TRBJ1-1, the V gene TRBV30; D is possibly TRBD1 (6 bases). CDR3 length: 12 amino acids. CDR1 GTSNPN and CDR2 SVGIG come from the germline V gene (reference sequence). Trimming stripped 4 bases from V and 5 bases from J, with 11 bases between. This CDR3 is CAWIQGRTEAFF. The CDR3 coding sequence is TGTGCCTGGATTCAGGGGCGTACTGAAGCTTTCTTT.

This clone appeared once. The J gene is TRBJ2-1, the V gene TRBV21-1; no DNA check was done on the table's D call, TRBD2. TRBV21-1 corresponds to a pseudogene. The CDR3 spans 16 residues. This CDR3 is CASVFYGKLAYNEQFF. The CDR3, as DNA: TGTGCCAGTGTTTTTTACGGGAAATTAGCTTACAATGAGCAGTTCTTC.